This is a list of T cell receptor beta chains from one sample in a study of T cell responses to AZD1222 COVID-19 vaccine. Generated by immunoSEQ multiplex PCR, the TCRdb table keeps only in-frame clones and is missing some. The repertoire holds some 52,000 clones, with about 91% as singletons. The source material was peripheral blood, sampled 28 days after the second AZD1222 dose. The source is an adult who received the AZD1222 COVID-19 vaccine. CDR3s include the opening cysteine and the closing phenylalanine or tryptophan. The D gene is left open where the match is weak. A clone size is listed for some rows: how often the clone was seen (once, few, many), or a class if it is expanded.

d_call: TRBD2
j_call: TRBJ2-7
clone_size: few
v_call: TRBV6-1
cdr3_nt: TGTGCCAGCAGCGAAGAACGAAGCGGGACCTCCTACGAGCAGTACTTC
cdr3_aa: CASSEERSGTSYEQYF

d_call: TRBD2
j_call: TRBJ2-3
clone_size: -
v_call: TRBV5-1
cdr3_nt: TGCGCCAGCAGCTTGGATCCTAGCGGGAGGGTGGTGGATACGCAGTATTTT
cdr3_aa: CASSLDPSGRVVDTQYF

d_call: -
j_call: TRBJ1-5
clone_size: -
v_call: TRBV6-5
cdr3_nt: TGTGCCAGCAGCCTCTACAATCAGCCCCAGCATTTT
cdr3_aa: CASSLYNQPQHF

d_call: -
j_call: TRBJ1-5
clone_size: -
v_call: TRBV28
cdr3_nt: TGTGCCAGCACTCTTTGGGGGGTGTCCAGCACCCAGCATTTT
cdr3_aa: CASTLWGVSSTQHF

d_call: -
j_call: TRBJ2-3
clone_size: once
v_call: TRBV9
cdr3_nt: TGTGCCAGCAGCGTAGTTGGGGGGAAAGACGATACGCAGTATTTT
cdr3_aa: CASSVVGGKDDTQYF

d_call: TRBD2
j_call: TRBJ2-2
clone_size: -
v_call: TRBV28
cdr3_nt: TGTGCCAGCATCCCTCGCATACCGGGACTAGAGACCGGGGAGCTGTTTTTT
cdr3_aa: CASIPRIPGLETGELFF

d_call: TRBD2
j_call: TRBJ2-5
clone_size: -
v_call: TRBV5-4
cdr3_nt: TGTGCCACCATGAGACTAGCGGCGGGGCAAGAGACCCAGTACTTC
cdr3_aa: CATMRLAAGQETQYF

d_call: -
j_call: TRBJ2-7
clone_size: -
v_call: TRBV3-1/TRBV3-2
cdr3_nt: TGTGCCAGCAGCCGCGTCTTAAGCGCCTACGAGCAGTACTTC
cdr3_aa: CASSRVLSAYEQYF

d_call: -
j_call: TRBJ1-1
clone_size: once
v_call: TRBV7-9
cdr3_nt: TGTGCCAGCAGCGTGCCGGGCCCGAACACTGAAGCTTTCTTT
cdr3_aa: CASSVPGPNTEAFF

d_call: -
j_call: TRBJ2-2
clone_size: -
v_call: TRBV28
cdr3_nt: TGTGCCAGCAAACGACCCACCGGGGAGCTGTTTTTT
cdr3_aa: CASKRPTGELFF

d_call: -
j_call: TRBJ1-5
clone_size: -
v_call: TRBV29-1
cdr3_nt: TGCAGCGTTGGCACAGCTGACAATCAGCCCCAGCATTTT
cdr3_aa: CSVGTADNQPQHF

d_call: -
j_call: TRBJ2-5
clone_size: once
v_call: TRBV5-3
cdr3_nt: TGTGCCAGCTCCGTAACTGGCGGCCAAGAGACCCAGTACTTC
cdr3_aa: CASSVTGGQETQYF

d_call: TRBD2
j_call: TRBJ2-3
clone_size: -
v_call: TRBV7-8
cdr3_nt: TGTGCCAGCAGCTTTTGGACTAGCGGGAGCACAGATACGCAGTATTTT
cdr3_aa: CASSFWTSGSTDTQYF

d_call: -
j_call: TRBJ2-2
clone_size: -
v_call: TRBV5-6
cdr3_nt: TGTGCCAGCAGCAACGCACGTGGCTTCCCTAAATCGAACACCGGGGAGCTGTTTTTT
cdr3_aa: CASSNARGFPKSNTGELFF

d_call: -
j_call: TRBJ2-7
clone_size: -
v_call: TRBV5-1
cdr3_nt: TGCGCCAGCAGCCCCGACTCGACCTACGAGCAGTACTTC
cdr3_aa: CASSPDSTYEQYF

d_call: TRBD2
j_call: TRBJ2-1
clone_size: -
v_call: TRBV4-1
cdr3_nt: TGCGCCAGCAGCCGGTCACCAGCGGGAGGCCCGTACAATGAGCAGTTCTTC
cdr3_aa: CASSRSPAGGPYNEQFF

d_call: TRBD2
j_call: TRBJ2-1
clone_size: -
v_call: TRBV3-1/TRBV3-2
cdr3_nt: TGTGCCAGCAGCCGACTAGCGGGCTCCTACAATGAGCAGTTCTTC
cdr3_aa: CASSRLAGSYNEQFF

d_call: -
j_call: TRBJ1-1
clone_size: -
v_call: TRBV24-1
cdr3_nt: TGTGCCACCAGTGATTGGAAGGGCACTGAAGCTTTCTTT
cdr3_aa: CATSDWKGTEAFF

d_call: -
j_call: TRBJ2-1
clone_size: -
v_call: TRBV7-2
cdr3_nt: TGTGCCAGCAGCTTACTGGGGCTAGCGCTCAATGAGCAGTTCTTC
cdr3_aa: CASSLLGLALNEQFF

d_call: -
j_call: TRBJ1-1
clone_size: -
v_call: TRBV6-5
cdr3_nt: TGTGCCAGCGAGGGGGACATGAACACTGAAGCTTTCTTT
cdr3_aa: CASEGDMNTEAFF

d_call: -
j_call: TRBJ1-2
clone_size: -
v_call: TRBV30
cdr3_nt: TGTGCCTGGACAAGACAGTTCTATGGCTACACCTTC
cdr3_aa: CAWTRQFYGYTF

d_call: -
j_call: TRBJ2-3
clone_size: -
v_call: TRBV5-1
cdr3_nt: TGCGCCAGCAGCTTGTGGCCGAGCGGGCTCACAGATACGCAGTATTTT
cdr3_aa: CASSLWPSGLTDTQYF

d_call: -
j_call: TRBJ2-2
clone_size: -
v_call: TRBV11-2
cdr3_nt: TGTGCCAGCAGCCCGGTGGGCAGGGCGAACACCGGGGAGCTGTTTTTT
cdr3_aa: CASSPVGRANTGELFF

d_call: TRBD2
j_call: TRBJ2-1
clone_size: -
v_call: TRBV6-2/TRBV6-3
cdr3_nt: TGTGCCAGCAGCTCTAGCGGGAGTGGGTACAATGAGCAGTTCTTC
cdr3_aa: CASSSSGSGYNEQFF

d_call: TRBD2
j_call: TRBJ2-1
clone_size: -
v_call: TRBV15
cdr3_nt: TGTGCCACCAGCAGAGGACTAGCGAGATACAATGAGCAGTTCTTC
cdr3_aa: CATSRGLARYNEQFF

d_call: -
j_call: TRBJ1-2
clone_size: -
v_call: TRBV30
cdr3_nt: TGTGCCTGGAGTACTGGAGCAGGGGTCACTGGCTACACCTTC
cdr3_aa: CAWSTGAGVTGYTF

d_call: TRBD2
j_call: TRBJ2-5
clone_size: -
v_call: TRBV11-2
cdr3_nt: TGTGCCAGCAGCAAAAGGGGACTAGCGGGAGAAGGGGAGACCCAGTACTTC
cdr3_aa: CASSKRGLAGEGETQYF

d_call: -
j_call: TRBJ1-1
clone_size: -
v_call: TRBV7-9
cdr3_nt: TGTGCCAGCAGCTTAGGGGGAGGGGGGAACACTGAAGCTTTCTTT
cdr3_aa: CASSLGGGGNTEAFF

d_call: -
j_call: TRBJ2-6
clone_size: -
v_call: TRBV11-2
cdr3_nt: TGTGCCAGCAGCCCGGAGAAAGGGTGGTACTCCGGGGCCAACGTCCTGACTTTC
cdr3_aa: CASSPEKGWYSGANVLTF

d_call: TRBD2
j_call: TRBJ2-3
clone_size: -
v_call: TRBV9
cdr3_nt: TGTGCCAGCAGCGTAGAACTAGCGGGAGAATATGATACGCAGTATTTT
cdr3_aa: CASSVELAGEYDTQYF

d_call: -
j_call: TRBJ1-2
clone_size: -
v_call: TRBV7-9
cdr3_nt: TGTGCCAGCAGCTGGAGCCGGGGAAGAGATGGCTACACCTTC
cdr3_aa: CASSWSRGRDGYTF

d_call: -
j_call: TRBJ1-5
clone_size: -
v_call: TRBV27
cdr3_nt: TGTGCCAGCAGTTTACTCCGAAATCAGCCCCAGCATTTT
cdr3_aa: CASSLLRNQPQHF

d_call: -
j_call: TRBJ2-3
clone_size: -
v_call: TRBV10-3
cdr3_nt: TGTGCCATCAGTGACCCGGGCGAGAAGAGCACAGATACGCAGTATTTT
cdr3_aa: CAISDPGEKSTDTQYF

d_call: TRBD2
j_call: TRBJ2-3
clone_size: -
v_call: TRBV30
cdr3_nt: TGTGCCTGGAGTGTACAGGACGGGGGGACCAGAGATACGCAGTATTTT
cdr3_aa: CAWSVQDGGTRDTQYF

d_call: TRBD1
j_call: TRBJ1-2
clone_size: -
v_call: TRBV6-6
cdr3_nt: TGTGCCAGCAGTCAGCCCGGGACAGCGTCCTATGGCTACACCTTC
cdr3_aa: CASSQPGTASYGYTF

d_call: TRBD2
j_call: TRBJ2-7
clone_size: -
v_call: TRBV6-6
cdr3_nt: TGTGCCAGCAGTTACGGGGGGGGTGGCTACGAGCAGTACTTC
cdr3_aa: CASSYGGGGYEQYF

d_call: TRBD1
j_call: TRBJ1-6
clone_size: -
v_call: TRBV28
cdr3_nt: TGTGCCAGCAGTCAGATGACAGGGGTGAATTCACCCCTCCACTTT
cdr3_aa: CASSQMTGVNSPLHF

d_call: -
j_call: TRBJ1-1
clone_size: -
v_call: TRBV5-1
cdr3_nt: TGCGCCAGCAGCTTGTCGGGGGGGCTCACTGAAGCTTTCTTT
cdr3_aa: CASSLSGGLTEAFF